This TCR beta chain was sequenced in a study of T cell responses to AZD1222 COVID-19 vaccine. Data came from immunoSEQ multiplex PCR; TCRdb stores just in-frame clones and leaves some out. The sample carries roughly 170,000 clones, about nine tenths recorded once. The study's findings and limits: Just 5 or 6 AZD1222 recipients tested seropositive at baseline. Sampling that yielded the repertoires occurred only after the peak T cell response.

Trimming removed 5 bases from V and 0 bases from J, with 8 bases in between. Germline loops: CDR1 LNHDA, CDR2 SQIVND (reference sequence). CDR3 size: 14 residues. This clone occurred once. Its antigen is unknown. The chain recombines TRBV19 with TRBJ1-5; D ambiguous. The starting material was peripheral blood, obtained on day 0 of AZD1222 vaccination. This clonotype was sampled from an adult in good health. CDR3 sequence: CASSRVYSNQPQHF. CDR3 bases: TGTGCCAGTAGTCGGGTCTATAGCAATCAGCCCCAGCATTTT.